The text below deals with one T cell receptor beta chain. This CDR3 is 13 amino acids long. V lost 5 bases and J lost 2, with 8 bases in between. CDR1 and CDR2 (germline): SGHTA, FQGTGA. This sample is drawn from a study of control samples from healthy donors and cancer patients. Only in-frame clones appear in the TCRdb table, and some are missing; sequencing was by immunoSEQ multiplex PCR. Seen here are 110,000 to 150,000 clones, around 94% observed once, and the top ten hold roughly 13%. The receptor was derived from a man in his forties in good health. The sequencing sample was made of blood. This chain uses TRBV7-3 with TRBJ2-3; D unclear. DNA for the CDR3: TGTGCCAGCAGCCTACAGAACACAGATACGCAGTATTTT. It yields the protein CASSLQNTDTQYF.